This TCR beta chain was identified during a study of vaccination and CD4 T cells after COVID-19. Looking at the study overall: Stimulation used overlapping spike peptides from SARS-CoV-2, HCoV-NL63, HCoV-OC43 and HCoV-229E. The study's findings and limits: SARS-CoV-2-reactive clonotypes showed a nonsignificant median rise from approximately 21 to 40.

Concerning this clonotype itself: Its antigen is still unknown.

Sample treatment: roughly 10-day PBMC culture with coronavirus spike peptide pools or control peptides (ViraFEST assay). Germline CDR1 is MNHEY and CDR2 is SVGAGI. Deletions cut 2 bases from V and 10 bases from J, with 14 bases between. The CDR3 runs to 13 residues. Sequence data for DNA of cultured CD4+ T cells were generated by the Oncomine TCR Beta short-read assay. MiXCR, applied by TCRdb to the PCR reads, yields one record per CDR3 protein. The profile shows over 8,000 distinct CDR3 sequences, roughly 24% of them singletons. The chain is built from TRBV6-5 and TRBJ1-2; unclear D gene. Sequencing was carried out using cultured CD4+ T cells from blood. This clonotype originated in a human donor with COVID-19. The CDR3 nucleotides are TGTGCCAGCAGTTACGGTCTTATGCTGTTCTACACCTTC. Protein sequence: CASSYGLMLFYTF.